This entry lists 20 T cell receptor beta chains sequenced from one sample in a study of OX40 agonist ivuxolimab in advanced cancers. Only in-frame clones appear in the TCRdb table, and some are missing; sequencing was by immunoSEQ multiplex PCR. Of about 89,000 clones listed, roughly 90% were seen once; the top ten hold 0.25% to 0.3%. Specimen: CD4+ or CD8+ T cells sorted from blood, collected in a trial of the OX40 agonist ivuxolimab. These receptors all stem from an adult with an advanced solid tumor such as melanoma, head and neck, liver or kidney cancer.

The V call is TRBV19, the J call TRBJ2-7; D gene ambiguous. V was pared by 2 bases and J by 0 bases, with 5 bases between. Per the germline V gene, CDR1 is LNHDA and CDR2 is SQIVND (reference sequence). There are 13 residues in the CDR3. The CDR3 region has the DNA TGTGCCAGTAGTATATCGGTCTCCTACGAGCAGTACTTC. This codes for CASSISVSYEQYF.

The V gene is TRBV10-3, the J gene TRBJ1-4; no clear D gene. Germline V CDR1 and CDR2: ENHRY, SYGVKD. CDR3 length equals 15 residues. The V end lost 3 bases, the J end lost 10 bases, and 18 bases lay between the germline ends. CDR3 in amino acids: CAISEVGSPDGKLFF. CDR3 DNA sequence: TGTGCCATCAGTGAAGTGGGGTCCCCTGATGGAAAACTGTTTTTT.

This chain joins TRBV19 and TRBJ2-3; 9 bases are shared with TRBD1. The CDR3 extends over 15 amino acids. V lost 4 bases and J lost 4; bases outside the gene matches: 6. CDR1 is LNHDA and CDR2 is SQIVND in the germline V gene (reference sequence). CDR3: CASSSLQGASDTQYF. DNA for the CDR3: TGTGCCAGTAGTAGCTTACAGGGGGCCTCAGATACGCAGTATTTT.

The chain has TRBV19 and TRBJ2-5; TRBD1 might be the D (6 bases). Germline V gene data show CDR1 as LNHDA and CDR2 as SQIVND (reference sequence). This CDR3 spans 13 amino acids. V was pared by 8 bases and J by 4 bases, with 14 bases between. The CDR3 reads CASEGTNRETQYF. The DNA for the CDR3 is TGTGCCAGTGAAGGGACAAACCGAGAGACCCAGTACTTC.

The DNA of the CDR3 is TGTGCCACCGCGATGACAGGCCTACCGAACACCGGGGAGCTGTTTTTT. This encodes CATAMTGLPNTGELFF. V is TRBV6-4 and J is TRBJ2-2; weak D call: TRBD1 (6 bases). Germline V gene lookup returns CDR1 MRHNA and CDR2 SNTAGT. V shed 10 bases and J shed 0 bases, with 18 bases lying between them. The CDR3 has 16 residues.

The J gene is TRBJ2-1, the V gene TRBV7-8; 10 nucleotides match TRBD2. The CDR3 is 15 residues long. V lost 3 bases to trimming and J lost 2 bases; unmatched junction nucleotides: 1. Looked up from germline, CDR1 is SGHVS and CDR2 is FQNEAQ. The DNA of the CDR3 is TGTGCCAGCAGCTTTAGCGGGGGGCCCTACAATGAGCAGTTCTTC. Translation gives CASSFSGGPYNEQFF.

The DNA for the CDR3 is TGTGCCAGCAGCGTGGCTAGCGGGGGCTACGAGCAGTACTTC. Encoded protein: CASSVASGGYEQYF. This chain connects TRBV9 to TRBJ2-7, with 10 bases aligning to TRBD2. Germline-derived CDR1 and CDR2 are SGDLS and YYNGEE. The CDR3 runs 14 residues. J lost 3 bases, V lost 2 bases, and 2 bases had no gene match.

Only a few counts were recorded for this clone. Within the sample, other DNA sequences also encode this same CDR3. The chain employs TRBV30 and TRBJ1-5; D is unclear. Germline V gene lookup returns CDR1 GTSNPN and CDR2 SVGIG (reference sequence). Trimming took off 1 base at V and 2 bases at J, with 6 bases between the two ends. This CDR3 comprises 13 residues. The CDR3, as DNA: TGTGCCTGGAGTGGGCAGGGCAATCAGCCCCAGCATTTT. Translated: CAWSGQGNQPQHF.

The V gene is TRBV29-1, the J gene TRBJ2-7, with TRBD1 matching over 8 bases. The ends lost 0 bases at V and 4 bases at J; junction bases unmatched: 5. Germline CDR1 and CDR2: SQVTM and ANQGSEA. The CDR3 loop spans 14 amino acids. CDR3 in DNA: TGCAGCGTTGAAGATCAGGGGGCCGGTTACGAGCAGTACTTC. Protein sequence: CSVEDQGAGYEQYF.

The rearrangement links TRBV5-1 to TRBJ2-3; TRBD2 matches at 8 bases. The trim removed 4 bases at V and 2 bases at J, leaving 9 bases unmatched. The CDR3 extends over 16 amino acids. The germline gives CDR1 SGHRS, CDR2 YFSETQ. The CDR3 DNA reads as TGCGCCAGCAGCCAAGGACTAGCTGGTCCCACAGATACGCAGTATTTT. This gives the protein CASSQGLAGPTDTQYF.

The rearrangement uses TRBV7-2 and TRBJ2-3; possible D gene TRBD2, 7 bases. Trimming took 0 bases from V and 1 from J, leaving 8 bases between them. Germline CDR1 is SGHTA and CDR2 is FQGNSA. There are 15 residues in the CDR3. CDR3 amino acids: CASSLAGGRTDTQYF. CDR3 DNA sequence: TGTGCCAGCAGCTTAGCGGGGGGGCGCACAGATACGCAGTATTTT.

V usage is TRBV9 and J usage is TRBJ2-7; 7 bases are a match to TRBD1. Looked up from germline, CDR1 is SGDLS and CDR2 is YYNGEE. The ends lost 4 bases at V and 3 bases at J; junction bases unmatched: 10. This CDR3 region has 15 residues. CDR3 sequence reads: CASSLRTGPYYEQYF. The DNA of the CDR3 is TGTGCCAGCAGCTTACGGACAGGACCTTACTACGAGCAGTACTTC.

About this clone: The same CDR3 can be traced to other DNA sequences in this sample. This rearrangement joins TRBV5-4 to TRBJ1-1; 9 nucleotides line up with TRBD1. CDR3 length equals 13 residues. Unmatched junction bases numbered 3, after V lost 5 bases and J lost 4 bases. The germline gives CDR1 SGHNT, CDR2 YYREEE (reference sequence). CDR3 sequence reads: CASSLTGGTEAFF. CDR3 sequence (DNA): TGTGCCAGCAGTCTGACAGGGGGCACTGAAGCTTTCTTT.

The V call is TRBV5-1, the J call TRBJ1-2; no definite D call. Trimming pared 2 bases from V and 2 bases from J, leaving 13 bases between. From germline, CDR1 is SGHRS and CDR2 YFSETQ. The CDR3 is made up of 15 amino acids. In DNA, the CDR3 is TGCGCCAGCAGCTTTGCGGCAGGCTTAAACTATGGCTACACCTTC. It translates to CASSFAAGLNYGYTF.

The J gene is TRBJ2-1, the V gene TRBV5-1; TRBD1 aligns across 8 bases. V gave up 4 bases and J gave up 5 bases; unmatched junction bases: 11. The germline V gene encodes CDR1 SGHRS and CDR2 YFSETQ. The CDR3 length is 16 residues. CDR3 sequence (DNA): TGCGCCAGCAGCGCTACTGGACAGGGTGCCCACAATGAGCAGTTCTTC. Translated: CASSATGQGAHNEQFF.

The rearrangement uses TRBV6-1 and TRBJ1-1; D call uncertain. Trimming took 3 bases from V and 4 from J, leaving 12 bases between them. The CDR3 covers 14 residues. The germline V gene has CDR1 MNHNS and CDR2 SASEGT. The CDR3 spells CASSDRGLSTEAFF. The CDR3 DNA sequence: TGTGCCAGCAGTGACCGGGGATTAAGCACTGAAGCTTTCTTT.

V gene TRBV5-1 combines with J gene TRBJ1-6; no clear D. V lost 5 bases, J lost 7 bases, and 7 bases lay in between. CDR1 and CDR2 from the germline V gene are SGHRS and YFSETQ. This CDR3 comprises 12 residues. The CDR3 here is CASSSTNSPLHF. The CDR3 DNA reads TGCGCCAGCAGTTCTACAAATTCACCCCTCCACTTT.

The J gene is TRBJ1-5, the V gene TRBV7-9, with a tentative D call TRBD1 (6 bases). This CDR3 has 15 residues. Trimming cost V 3 bases and J 0 bases, with 9 bases left between them. CDR1 is SEHNR and CDR2 is FQNEAQ in the germline V gene (reference sequence). CDR3: CASSLTDSSNQPQHF. As DNA, the CDR3 is TGTGCCAGCAGCTTGACGGACAGTAGCAATCAGCCCCAGCATTTT.

J is TRBJ1-2 and V is TRBV6-5, with 9 bases identical to TRBD1. CDR1 and CDR2 from the germline V gene are MNHEY and SVGAGI. J gave up 4 bases and V 8 bases, and 8 bases lay outside the gene matches. CDR3 length equals 14 residues. CDR3 nucleotide sequence: TGTGCCAGCGGGGGGACAGGGAGCAGCTATGGCTACACCTTC. It codes for CASGGTGSSYGYTF.

This chain links TRBV2 with TRBJ2-1, with 9 bases aligning to TRBD2. The V gene end was trimmed by 3 bases and the J gene end by 5 bases; junction bases not matched to a gene: 5. The CDR3 loop spans 15 amino acids. CDR1 and CDR2 from the germline V gene are SNHLY and FYNNEI. Here the CDR3 DNA reads TGTGCCAGCAGTGACCGGCTAGCGGGGCACAATGAGCAGTTCTTC. It encodes CASSDRLAGHNEQFF.